This T cell receptor (beta chain) was documented in a study of blood T cell repertoires in COVID-19. Study details: Some COVID-19 samples were acute and others convalescent; all came from the United States, Italy and Spain. T cells, B-cell-depleted T cells, or PBMCs supplied cDNA or gDNA.

Authors' methods: Estimates of nucleated cell counts were drawn from the amplification of reference gene primers. The repertoire was sequenced with immunoSEQ multiplex PCR; TCRdb's copy has only in-frame clones and lacks some. Clone size and the V and J calls come from that table; the DNA yielded D and trimming. The data hold approximately 54,000 clones, with roughly 76% observed a single time. The CDR3 consists of 13 residues. From germline, CDR1 is LNHDA and CDR2 SQIVND (reference sequence). V lost 3 bases and J lost 5, with 8 bases in between. This TCR came from a woman in her sixties or seventies with acute or convalescent COVID-19. Sample: peripheral blood. The gene calls are TRBV19 and TRBJ2-1; D unclear. CDR3 sequence reads: CASSMRSDNEQFF. The CDR3 DNA reads as TGTGCCAGTAGTATGAGGAGCGACAATGAGCAGTTCTTC.